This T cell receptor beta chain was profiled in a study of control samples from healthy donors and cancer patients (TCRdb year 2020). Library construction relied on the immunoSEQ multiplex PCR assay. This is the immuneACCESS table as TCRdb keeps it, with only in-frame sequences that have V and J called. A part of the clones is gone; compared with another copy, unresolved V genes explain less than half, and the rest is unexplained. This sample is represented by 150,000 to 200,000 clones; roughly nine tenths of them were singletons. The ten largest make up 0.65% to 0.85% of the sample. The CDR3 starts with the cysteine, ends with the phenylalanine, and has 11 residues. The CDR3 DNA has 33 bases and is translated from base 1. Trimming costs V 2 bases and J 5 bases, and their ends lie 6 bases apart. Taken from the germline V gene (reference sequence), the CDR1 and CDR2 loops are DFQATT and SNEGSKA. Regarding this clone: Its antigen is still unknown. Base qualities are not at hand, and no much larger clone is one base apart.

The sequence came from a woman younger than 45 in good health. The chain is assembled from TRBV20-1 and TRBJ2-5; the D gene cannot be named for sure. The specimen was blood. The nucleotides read TGCAGTGCTAGATCGATGGAGACCCAGTACTTC. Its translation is CSARSMETQYF.